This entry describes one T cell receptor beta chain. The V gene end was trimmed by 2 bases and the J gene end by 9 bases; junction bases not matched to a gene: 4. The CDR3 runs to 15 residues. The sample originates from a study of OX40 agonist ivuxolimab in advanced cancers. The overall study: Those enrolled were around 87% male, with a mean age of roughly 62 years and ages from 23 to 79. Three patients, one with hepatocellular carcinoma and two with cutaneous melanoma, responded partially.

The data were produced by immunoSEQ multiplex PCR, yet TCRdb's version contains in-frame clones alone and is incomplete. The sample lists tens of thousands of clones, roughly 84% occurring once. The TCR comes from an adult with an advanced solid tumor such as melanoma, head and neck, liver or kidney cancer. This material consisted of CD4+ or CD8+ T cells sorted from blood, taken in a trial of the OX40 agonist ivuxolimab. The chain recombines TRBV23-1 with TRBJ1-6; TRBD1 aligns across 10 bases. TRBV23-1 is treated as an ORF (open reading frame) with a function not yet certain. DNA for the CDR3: TGCGCCAGCAGTCAAGGGACAGGGGCTTTTTCACCCCTCCACTTT. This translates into CASSQGTGAFSPLHF.